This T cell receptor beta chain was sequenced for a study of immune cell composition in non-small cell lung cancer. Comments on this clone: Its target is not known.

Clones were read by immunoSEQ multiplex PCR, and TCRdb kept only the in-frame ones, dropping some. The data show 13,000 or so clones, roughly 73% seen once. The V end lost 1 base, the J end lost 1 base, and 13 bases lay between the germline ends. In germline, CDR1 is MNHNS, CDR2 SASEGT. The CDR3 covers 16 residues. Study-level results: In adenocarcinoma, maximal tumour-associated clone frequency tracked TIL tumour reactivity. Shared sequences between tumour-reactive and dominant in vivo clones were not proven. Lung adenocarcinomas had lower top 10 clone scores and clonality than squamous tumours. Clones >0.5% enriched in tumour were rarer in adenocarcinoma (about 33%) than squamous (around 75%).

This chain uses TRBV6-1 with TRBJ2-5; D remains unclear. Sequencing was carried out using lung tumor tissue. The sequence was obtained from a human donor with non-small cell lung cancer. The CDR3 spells CASSEGKWALQETQYF. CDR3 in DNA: TGTGCCAGCAGTGAAGGTAAATGGGCACTCCAAGAGACCCAGTACTTC.